This is a list of T cell receptor beta chains from one sample in a study of T cell responses to AZD1222 COVID-19 vaccine. Sequencing was performed with immunoSEQ multiplex PCR; in TCRdb, only in-frame clones are kept and a portion is missing. The sample records 110,000 or so clones, 80% to 90% being singletons. This specimen consisted of peripheral blood, obtained 28 days after the second AZD1222 dose. The receptors derive from an adult who received the AZD1222 COVID-19 vaccine. CDR3s include the opening cysteine and the closing phenylalanine or tryptophan. The order of the fields is D gene, clone size, V gene, J gene, CDR3 DNA, CDR3 protein. D genes are given only for firm matches. A row's size may be missing; if present it is once, few, many or a size class.

NA	few	TRBV28	TRBJ2-7	TGTGCCAGCAGTTTCCGCGACCTGACCGGCCGGAGCCTACACCAGCAGTACTTC	CASSFRDLTGRSLHQQYF
TRBD1	once	TRBV7-2	TRBJ1-2	TGTGCCAGCACTTTTAGCGGGGGACAGGGTACGAACTACACCTTC	CASTFSGGQGTNYTF
TRBD1	NA	TRBV2	TRBJ2-7	TGTGCCAGCAGTGGGGACAGGGGGAGGTCCTACGAGCAGTACTTC	CASSGDRGRSYEQYF
NA	once	TRBV7-9	TRBJ2-2	TGTGCCAGCAGCCCCCGGTTCCAGGGCTACACCGGGGAGCTGTTTTTT	CASSPRFQGYTGELFF
NA	NA	TRBV9	TRBJ2-7	TGTGCCAGCAGCGTAGGTCCAGGGGGGTCCTACGAGCAGTACTTC	CASSVGPGGSYEQYF
TRBD2	NA	TRBV4-1	TRBJ2-1	TGCGCCAGCAGCCATAGGACTAGCGGGAGCTACAATGAGCAGTTCTTC	CASSHRTSGSYNEQFF
TRBD2	NA	TRBV6-6	TRBJ2-7	TGTGCCAGCAGTTACTCCTCTAGCGGTTCCTACGAGCAGTACTTC	CASSYSSSGSYEQYF
TRBD1	few	TRBV5-1	TRBJ1-2	TGCGCCAGCAGCTTGGGGACAGGGAACTATGGCTACACCTTC	CASSLGTGNYGYTF
NA	NA	TRBV30	TRBJ1-5	TGTGCCTGGAGACGTAAAGGACAGAATCAGCCCCAGCATTTT	CAWRRKGQNQPQHF
TRBD1	once	TRBV30	TRBJ1-6	TGTGCCTGGAGTGCGACAGGGGGTTCACCCCTCCACTTT	CAWSATGGSPLHF
NA	NA	TRBV18	TRBJ2-7	TGTGCCAGCTCACCGTACAGGGACTACGAGCAGTACTTC	CASSPYRDYEQYF
NA	once	TRBV29-1	TRBJ1-2	TGCAGCGTTGACTCCCTTGCTAGTTACACCTTC	CSVDSLASYTF
NA	NA	TRBV5-4	TRBJ2-5	TGTGCCAGCAGCTTGCCCCAAGAGACCCAGTACTTC	CASSLPQETQYF
NA	NA	TRBV6-6	TRBJ1-2	TGTGCCAGCAGTTACTCCCTTACTAGCTATGGCTACACCTTC	CASSYSLTSYGYTF
NA	NA	TRBV19	TRBJ1-2	TGTGCCAGTAGTTGGAGTAACTATGGCTACACCTTC	CASSWSNYGYTF
NA	once	TRBV11-3	TRBJ2-7	TGTGCCAGCAGCCCCGGGACCCTCGTGAGGTCCTACGAGCAGTACTTC	CASSPGTLVRSYEQYF
NA	NA	TRBV6-5	TRBJ2-6	TGTGCCAGCAGGGATGGGGCGGGGGCCAACGTCCTGACTTTC	CASRDGAGANVLTF